A single sample is the source of the 16 T cell receptor beta chains below, sequenced in a study of vaccination and CD4 T cells after COVID-19. Cultured CD4+ T-cell DNA underwent Oncomine TCR Beta short-read sequencing. TCRdb analysed the PCR reads with MiXCR anew, one entry per CDR3 protein. The data show approximately 12,000 distinct CDR3 sequences, about 50% seen once. Noted treatment: roughly ten-day PBMC culture with coronavirus spike peptide pools or control peptides (ViraFEST assay). Their cognate antigens are unknown. The material sequenced was CD4+ T cells from blood, cultured in vitro. The source of these receptors is a human donor who had recovered from COVID-19.

V gene TRBV2 combines with J gene TRBJ1-2, with 8 bases fitting TRBD1. Per germline, CDR1 SNHLY and CDR2 FYNNEI. This CDR3 is built from 14 residues. Trimming cost V 5 bases and J 5 bases; bases outside gene matches: 7. In nucleotides, the CDR3 is TGTGCCAGCAGTCCGGGACAGGTTCTATATGGCTACACCTTC. The encoded protein is CASSPGQVLYGYTF.

This chain joins TRBV15 and TRBJ2-1, with D perhaps assigned TRBD1 or TRBD2 (5 bases each). The germline V gene has CDR1 LNHNV and CDR2 YYDKDF (reference sequence). CDR3 size: 17 residues. Trimming removed 3 bases at V and 0 bases at J, with 15 bases between. In nucleotides, the CDR3 is TGTGCCACCAGCAGGACATGGACGGGACGCTCCTACAATGAGCAGTTCTTC. This sequence encodes CATSRTWTGRSYNEQFF.

The chain is built from TRBV20-1 and TRBJ2-5; tentative D call: TRBD2 (5 bases). The length of the CDR3 is 13 residues. V gave up 3 bases and J gave up 5 bases, with 13 bases separating them. The germline CDR1 and CDR2 sequences are DFQATT and SNEGSKA (reference sequence). The CDR3 sequence is CSAREGGRETQYF. Written as DNA, the CDR3 is TGCAGTGCTAGGGAAGGAGGTCGGGAGACCCAGTACTTC.

This chain joins TRBV7-9 and TRBJ1-5, with unresolved D. The ends were cut back, 1 base at V and 0 bases at J, with 10 bases in the middle. Germline CDR1 SEHNR, CDR2 FQNEAQ (reference sequence). There are 16 residues in the CDR3. As DNA, the CDR3 is TGTGCCAGCAGCTTAGGAACCGGAGATAGCAATCAGCCCCAGCATTTT. It specifies CASSLGTGDSNQPQHF. Full variable domain (outside the CDR3, taken from reference TRBV7-9 and TRBJ1-5): DTGVSQNPRHKITKRGQNVTFRCDPISEHNRLYWYRQTLGQGPEFLTYFQNEAQLEKSRLLSDRFSAERPKGSFSTLEIQRTEQGDSAMYLCASSLGTGDSNQPQHFGDGTRLSIL.

This clonotype is medium-sized in the sample. The chain employs TRBV14 and TRBJ1-2; D unclear. V dropped 5 bases and J dropped 7 bases, with 14 bases sitting between them. Germline CDR1 is SGHDN and CDR2 is FVKESK. The CDR3 spans 13 residues. The CDR3 coding sequence is TGTGCCAGCAGCTTGGACGAAGGACCTGGCTACACCTTC. It yields the protein CASSLDEGPGYTF.

This clonotype was detected only once. This chain links TRBV27 with TRBJ2-2; no definite D call. The V gene's germline CDR1 is MNHEY and CDR2 SMNVEV (reference sequence). The V end was cut by 7 bases, the J end by 2 bases, with 11 bases between. The CDR3 is made up of 14 amino acids. CDR3 loop: CASNIRPNTGELFF. As DNA, the CDR3 is TGTGCCAGCAACATTAGGCCAAACACCGGGGAGCTGTTTTTT.

The sample holds a few counts of this clonotype. V usage is TRBV24-1 and J usage is TRBJ2-3; D could derive from TRBD1 or TRBD2 (5 bases each). V was cut by 6 bases and J by 10 bases, with 16 bases left in between. The CDR3 is 13 amino acids. Germline V gene lookup returns CDR1 KGHDR and CDR2 SFDVKD. DNA of the CDR3: TGTGCCACCAGTCCTCCCCAGGGACGTGCGCAGTATTTT. This gives the protein CATSPPQGRAQYF.

The chain recombines TRBV5-1 with TRBJ1-5; D perhaps matches TRBD1 (5 bases). V was cut by 0 bases and J by 1 base, with 8 bases left in between. Germline CDR1 reads SGHRS; CDR2 reads YFSETQ. The CDR3 length is 15 residues. DNA of the CDR3: TGCGCCAGCAGCTTGGACGGGACGAGCAATCAGCCCCAGCATTTT. This sequence encodes CASSLDGTSNQPQHF.

The chain joins TRBV7-2 to TRBJ1-6, with 7 positions matching TRBD1. This CDR3 has 16 residues. The germline V gene has CDR1 SGHTA and CDR2 FQGNSA. The V and J ends lost 0 bases and 2 bases, in that order; junction bases with no gene match: 1. DNA for the CDR3: TGTGCCAGCAGCTTAGCAGGGGGCCCCTATAATTCACCCCTCCACTTT. Its protein is CASSLAGGPYNSPLHF.

This chain joins TRBV20-1 and TRBJ2-7, with a possible D match to TRBD1 (6 bases). Per germline, CDR1 DFQATT and CDR2 SNEGSKA (reference sequence). The V end lost 0 bases, the J end lost 3 bases, and 15 bases lay between the germline ends. The CDR3 has 15 residues. DNA of the CDR3: TGCAGTGCTAGAGATCCCACAGGGCCTGACTACGAGCAGTACTTC. Amino acids: CSARDPTGPDYEQYF.

There are a few counts of this clonotype. The CDR3 bases are TGTGCCAGCAGTCAACAGGGGGATCACTATGGCTACACCTTC. Translating gives CASSQQGDHYGYTF. The V gene is TRBV2, the J gene TRBJ1-2; TRBD1 aligns across 8 bases. Germline trimming cut 5 bases from V and 3 bases from J; bases unmatched to any gene: 5. Germline CDR1 reads SNHLY; CDR2 reads FYNNEI. This CDR3 comprises 14 residues.

CDR3 in amino acids: CAISEGSMNTEAFF. CDR3 DNA: TGTGCCATCTCCGAAGGCAGCATGAACACTGAAGCTTTCTTT. This chain uses TRBV10-3 with TRBJ1-1; D gene ambiguous. The V gene lost 8 bases and the J gene lost 0 bases, with 13 bases spanning the gap. CDR1 is ENHRY, CDR2 SYGVKD, per germline. The CDR3 runs 14 residues.

The chain uses TRBV6-5 and TRBJ1-1, with D uncertain. With 0 bases removed from V and 1 base from J, the gap between germline ends came to 6 bases. The CDR3 has 14 residues. Germline CDR1 reads MNHEY; CDR2 reads SVGAGI. In DNA, the CDR3 is TGTGCCAGCAGTTACTCGAGACAGAACACTGAAGCTTTCTTT. Encoded protein: CASSYSRQNTEAFF.

V gene TRBV19 combines with J gene TRBJ1-5; possible D gene TRBD1, 6 bases. There are 16 residues in the CDR3. Between the trimmed V and J ends, which lost 5 bases and 6 bases, there was a span of 20 bases. The V gene's germline CDR1 is LNHDA and CDR2 SQIVND (reference sequence). CDR3 protein: CASSSEQGRGRQPQHF. In DNA form, the CDR3 reads TGTGCCAGTAGTTCCGAACAGGGTAGGGGCCGTCAGCCCCAGCATTTT.

In this sample, this clonotype turned up once. The chain combines TRBV10-1 with TRBJ1-1, with a possible D match to TRBD1 (6 bases). There are 15 residues in the CDR3. The germline gives CDR1 WNHNN, CDR2 SYGVQD (reference sequence). The V end was cut by 8 bases, the J end by 4 bases, with 20 bases between. Here the CDR3 reads CASGGGGWERTEAFF. Written as DNA, the CDR3 is TGCGCCAGCGGCGGGGGGGGCTGGGAGCGCACTGAAGCTTTCTTT.

The chain has TRBV6-2 or TRBV6-3 and TRBJ1-2, with a possible D match to TRBD1 (5 bases). Trimming pared 8 bases from V and 0 bases from J, leaving 10 bases between. This CDR3 has 13 amino acids. Germline V gene lookup returns CDR1 MNHEY and CDR2 SVGEGT. CDR3 coding DNA: TGTGCCAGCTACAGGAGTGCTAACTATGGCTACACCTTC. Residues: CASYRSANYGYTF.